Sequencing of this TCR beta chain was carried out in a study of radiotherapy plus CTLA-4 blockade in lung cancer. The protocol was immunoSEQ multiplex PCR, while the TCRdb copy is restricted to in-frame clones and leaves out a portion. Among some 60,000 clones, approximately 76% were seen once, and the ten largest hold 2.5% to 3%. This CDR3 has 14 residues. Trimming left V 2 bases short and J 0 bases short, with 7 bases between. Per germline, CDR1 SGHRS and CDR2 YFSETQ. The receptor comes from a human donor with non-small cell lung cancer who had a complete response to radiotherapy plus ipilimumab. V and J are TRBV5-1 and TRBJ2-3; D unclear. The sample here was peripheral blood, taken from a patient treated with radiotherapy plus ipilimumab. The DNA of the CDR3 is TGCGCCAGCAGCTTACAGCCCAGCACAGATACGCAGTATTTT. Translating it yields CASSLQPSTDTQYF. Complete variable domain (other parts from reference TRBV5-1 and TRBJ2-3): KAGVTQTPRYLIKTRGQQVTLSCSPISGHRSVSWYQQTPGQGLQFLFEYFSETQRNKGNFPGRFSGRQFSNSRSEMNVSTLELGDSALYLCASSLQPSTDTQYFGPGTRLTVL.